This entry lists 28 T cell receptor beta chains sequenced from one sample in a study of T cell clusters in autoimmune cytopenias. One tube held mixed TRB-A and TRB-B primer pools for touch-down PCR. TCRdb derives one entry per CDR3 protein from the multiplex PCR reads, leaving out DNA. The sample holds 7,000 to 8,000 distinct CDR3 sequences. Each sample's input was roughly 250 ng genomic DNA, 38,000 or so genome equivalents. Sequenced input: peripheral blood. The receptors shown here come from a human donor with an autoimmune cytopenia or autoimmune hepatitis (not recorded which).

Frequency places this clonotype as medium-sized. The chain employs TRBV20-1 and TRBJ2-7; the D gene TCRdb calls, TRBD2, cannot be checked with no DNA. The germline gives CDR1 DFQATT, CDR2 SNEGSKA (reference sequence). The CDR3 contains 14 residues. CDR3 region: CSASSGTTSYEQYF.

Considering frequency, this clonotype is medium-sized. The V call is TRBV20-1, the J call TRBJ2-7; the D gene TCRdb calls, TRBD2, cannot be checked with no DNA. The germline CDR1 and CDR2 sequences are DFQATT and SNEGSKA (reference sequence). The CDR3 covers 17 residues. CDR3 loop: CSARDQWGAVEYYEQYF.

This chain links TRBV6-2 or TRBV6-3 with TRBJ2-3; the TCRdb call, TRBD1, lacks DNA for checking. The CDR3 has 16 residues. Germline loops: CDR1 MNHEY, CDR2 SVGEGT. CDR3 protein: CASSYKRTGRIDTQYF.

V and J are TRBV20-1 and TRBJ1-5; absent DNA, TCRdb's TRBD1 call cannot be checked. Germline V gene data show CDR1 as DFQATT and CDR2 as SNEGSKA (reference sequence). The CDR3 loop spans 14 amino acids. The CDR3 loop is CSARAVRGNQPQHF.

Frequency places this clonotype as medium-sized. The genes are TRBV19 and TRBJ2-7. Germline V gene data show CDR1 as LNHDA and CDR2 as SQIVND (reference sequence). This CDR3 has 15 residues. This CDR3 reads CASSILAGDNHEQYF.

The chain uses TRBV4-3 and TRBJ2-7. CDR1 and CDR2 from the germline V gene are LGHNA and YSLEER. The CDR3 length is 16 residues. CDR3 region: CASSQDLSASPHEQYF.

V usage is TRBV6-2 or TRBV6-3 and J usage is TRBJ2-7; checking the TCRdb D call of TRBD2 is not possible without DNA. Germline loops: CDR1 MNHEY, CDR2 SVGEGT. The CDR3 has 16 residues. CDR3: CASSYSNGLAIDEQYF.

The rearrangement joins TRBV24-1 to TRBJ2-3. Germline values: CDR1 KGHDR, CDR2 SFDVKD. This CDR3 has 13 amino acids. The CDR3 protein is CATTISSTDTQYF.

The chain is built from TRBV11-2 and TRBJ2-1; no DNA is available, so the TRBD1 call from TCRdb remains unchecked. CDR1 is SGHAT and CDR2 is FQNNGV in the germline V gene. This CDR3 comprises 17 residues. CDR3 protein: CASSLGPTTAGGTEQFF.

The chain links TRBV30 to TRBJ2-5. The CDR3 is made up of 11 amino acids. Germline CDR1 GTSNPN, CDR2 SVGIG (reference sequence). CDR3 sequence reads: CAWGDQETQYF.

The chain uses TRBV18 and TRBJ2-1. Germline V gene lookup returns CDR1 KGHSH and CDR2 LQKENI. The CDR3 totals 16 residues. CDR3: CASSGSGWSSYNEQFF.

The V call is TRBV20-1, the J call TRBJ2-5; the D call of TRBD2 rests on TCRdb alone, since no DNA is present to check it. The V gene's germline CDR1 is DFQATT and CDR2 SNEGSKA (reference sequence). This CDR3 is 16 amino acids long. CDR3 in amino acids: CSARAQGGNWPETQYF.

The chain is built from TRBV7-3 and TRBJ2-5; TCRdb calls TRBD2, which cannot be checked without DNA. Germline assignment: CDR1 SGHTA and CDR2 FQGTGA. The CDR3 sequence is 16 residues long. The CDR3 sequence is CASSPIGLAGGETQYF.

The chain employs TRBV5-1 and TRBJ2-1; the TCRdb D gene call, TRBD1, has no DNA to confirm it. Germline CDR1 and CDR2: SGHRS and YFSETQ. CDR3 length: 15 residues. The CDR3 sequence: CASSTHRGPYNEQFF.

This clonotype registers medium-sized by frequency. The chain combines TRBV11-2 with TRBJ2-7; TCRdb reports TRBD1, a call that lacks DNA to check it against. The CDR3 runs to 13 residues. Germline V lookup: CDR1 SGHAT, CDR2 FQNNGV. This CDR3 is CASSRRQDYEQYF.

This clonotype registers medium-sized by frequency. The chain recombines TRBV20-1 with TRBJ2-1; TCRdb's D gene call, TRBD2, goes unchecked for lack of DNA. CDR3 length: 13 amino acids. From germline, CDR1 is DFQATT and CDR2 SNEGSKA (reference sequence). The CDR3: CSASGLAGGAQVF.

The CDR3 is CASSAQGSGNTIYF. The chain carries TRBV28 and TRBJ1-3. The CDR3 sequence is 14 residues long. CDR1 and CDR2 (germline): MDHEN, SYDVKM.

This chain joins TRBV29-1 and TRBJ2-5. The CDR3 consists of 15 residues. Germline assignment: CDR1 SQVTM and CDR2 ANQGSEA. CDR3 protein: CSVVSGTWYQETQYF.

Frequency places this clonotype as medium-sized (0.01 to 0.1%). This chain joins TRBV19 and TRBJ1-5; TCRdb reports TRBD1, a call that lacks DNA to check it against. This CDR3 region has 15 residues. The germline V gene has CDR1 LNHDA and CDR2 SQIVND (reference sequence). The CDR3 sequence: CASSTATGVNQPQHF.

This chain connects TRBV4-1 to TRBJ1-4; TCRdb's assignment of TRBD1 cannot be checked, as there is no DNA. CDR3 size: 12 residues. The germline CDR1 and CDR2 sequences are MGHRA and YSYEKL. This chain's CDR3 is CASSPDRRKLFF.

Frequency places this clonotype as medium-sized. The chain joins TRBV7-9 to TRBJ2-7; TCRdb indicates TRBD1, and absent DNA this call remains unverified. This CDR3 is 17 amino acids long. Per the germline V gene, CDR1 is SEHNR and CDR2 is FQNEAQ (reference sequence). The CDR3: CASTPQTGTLSFYEQYF.

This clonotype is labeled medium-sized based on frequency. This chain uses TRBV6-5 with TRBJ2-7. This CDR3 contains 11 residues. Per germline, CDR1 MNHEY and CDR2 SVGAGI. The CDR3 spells CASSYSNEQYF.

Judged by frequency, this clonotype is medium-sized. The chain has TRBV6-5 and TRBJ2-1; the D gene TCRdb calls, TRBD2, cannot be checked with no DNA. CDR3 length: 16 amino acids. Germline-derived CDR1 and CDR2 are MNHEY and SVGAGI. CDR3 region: CASSYRHTSGSGEQFF.

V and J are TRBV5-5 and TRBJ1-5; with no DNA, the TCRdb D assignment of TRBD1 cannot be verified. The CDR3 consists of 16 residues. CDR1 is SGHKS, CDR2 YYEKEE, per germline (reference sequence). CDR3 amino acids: CASSRQGNGGNQPQHF.

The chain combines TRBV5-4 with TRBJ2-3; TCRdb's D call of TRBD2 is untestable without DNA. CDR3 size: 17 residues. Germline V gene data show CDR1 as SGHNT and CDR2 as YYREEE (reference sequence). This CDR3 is CASSNPIAGGPSDTQYF.

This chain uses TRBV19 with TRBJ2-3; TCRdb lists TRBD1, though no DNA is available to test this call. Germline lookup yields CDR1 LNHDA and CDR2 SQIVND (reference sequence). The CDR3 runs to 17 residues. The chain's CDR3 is CASSIRWDSYSTDTQYF.

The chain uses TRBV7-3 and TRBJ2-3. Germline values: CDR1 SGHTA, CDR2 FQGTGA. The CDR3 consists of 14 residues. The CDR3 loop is CASSHGRSTDTQYF.

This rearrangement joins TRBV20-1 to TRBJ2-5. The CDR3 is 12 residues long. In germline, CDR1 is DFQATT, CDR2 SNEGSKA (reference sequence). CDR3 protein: CSAGYRAETQYF.